The sample holds one count of the clone carrying this T cell receptor beta chain. The CDR3 loop spans 13 amino acids. V was trimmed by 0 bases and J by 4 bases, leaving 6 bases between them. CDR1 and CDR2 from the germline V gene are SGHTA and FQGTGA. The data were taken from a study of blood T cell repertoires in COVID-19. Study in general: Specimens from acute and convalescent COVID-19 originated in the United States, Italy and Spain. T cells, B-cell-depleted T cells, or PBMCs provided the cDNA or gDNA that served as material.

Authors' methods: Reference gene primer amplification gave estimated nucleated cell counts. The method was immunoSEQ multiplex PCR; TCRdb's version includes in-frame clones alone and lacks a portion of them. Clone size and V and J calls were adopted from that table, with D and trimming inferred from the DNA. Of some 77,000 clones in the sample, 70% to 85% were seen once. Sequencing input: peripheral blood. The sequence derives from a woman aged 55-75 years with acute or convalescent COVID-19. The rearrangement uses TRBV7-3 and TRBJ1-1; D possibly corresponds to TRBD1 (6 bases). CDR3 DNA: TGTGCCAGCAGCTTAACAGGGGGCACTGAAGCTTTCTTT. Translated, it gives CASSLTGGTEAFF.